The T cell receptor (beta chain) described here comes from a study of OX40 agonist ivuxolimab in advanced cancers. About the study: Dose-escalation cases comprised hepatocellular carcinoma, melanoma, renal cell or head and neck cancer.

Germline CDR1 is MNHEY and CDR2 is SVGAGI. The CDR3 is 14 residues long. Trimming cost V 6 bases and J 5 bases, with 16 bases left between them. A remark on this clone: Its antigen is currently unknown.

Profiled with immunoSEQ multiplex PCR; TCRdb holds only in-frame clones, not every one. Counted here are roughly 40,000 clones, 90% occurring once; the ten biggest clones make up 6%. General study results and limits: The study observed clonal expansion of CD4+ and CD8+ blood T cells by week 6 at 0.1 to 3.0 mg/kg.

The source was CD4+ or CD8+ T cells sorted from blood, collected in a trial of the OX40 agonist ivuxolimab. This TCR was sampled from an adult with an advanced solid tumor such as melanoma, head and neck, liver or kidney cancer. V usage is TRBV6-5 and J usage is TRBJ1-1; the D is unclear. DNA for the CDR3: TGTGCCAGCAGCCTCGGGAGGGAGGGTACTGAAGCTTTCTTT. This encodes CASSLGREGTEAFF.